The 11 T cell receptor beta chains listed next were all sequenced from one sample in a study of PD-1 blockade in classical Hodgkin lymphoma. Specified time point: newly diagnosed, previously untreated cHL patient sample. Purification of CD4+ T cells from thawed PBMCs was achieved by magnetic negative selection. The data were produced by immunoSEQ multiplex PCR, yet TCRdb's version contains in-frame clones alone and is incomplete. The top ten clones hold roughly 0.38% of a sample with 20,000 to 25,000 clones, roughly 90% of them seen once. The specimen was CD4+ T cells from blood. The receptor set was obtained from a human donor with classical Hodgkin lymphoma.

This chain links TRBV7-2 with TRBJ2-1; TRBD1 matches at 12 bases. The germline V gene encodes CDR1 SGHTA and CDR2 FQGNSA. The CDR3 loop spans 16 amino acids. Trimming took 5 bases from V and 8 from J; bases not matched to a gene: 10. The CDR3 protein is CASSVRDRGPLDEQFF. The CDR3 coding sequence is TGTGCCAGCAGCGTACGGGACAGGGGGCCCCTGGATGAGCAGTTCTTC.

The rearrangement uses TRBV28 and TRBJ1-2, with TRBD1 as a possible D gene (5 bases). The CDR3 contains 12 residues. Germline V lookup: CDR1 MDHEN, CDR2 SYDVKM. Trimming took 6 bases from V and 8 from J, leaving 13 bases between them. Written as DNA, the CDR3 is TGTGCCAGCAGCCTCGGACAACGGGGCTACACCTTC. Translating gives CASSLGQRGYTF.

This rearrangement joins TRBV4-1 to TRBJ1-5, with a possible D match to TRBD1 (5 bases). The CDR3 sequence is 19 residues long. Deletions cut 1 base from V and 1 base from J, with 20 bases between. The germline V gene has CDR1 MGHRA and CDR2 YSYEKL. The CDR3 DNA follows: TGCGCCAGCAGCCAAGGATGGGTCGGGGGGAAGGTGAGCAATCAGCCCCAGCATTTT. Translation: CASSQGWVGGKVSNQPQHF.

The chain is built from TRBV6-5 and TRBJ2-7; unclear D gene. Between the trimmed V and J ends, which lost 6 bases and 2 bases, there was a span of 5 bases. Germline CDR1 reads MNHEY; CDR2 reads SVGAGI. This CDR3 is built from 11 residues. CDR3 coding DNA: TGTGCCAGCAGCCGAGCCTACGAGCAGTACTTC. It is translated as CASSRAYEQYF.

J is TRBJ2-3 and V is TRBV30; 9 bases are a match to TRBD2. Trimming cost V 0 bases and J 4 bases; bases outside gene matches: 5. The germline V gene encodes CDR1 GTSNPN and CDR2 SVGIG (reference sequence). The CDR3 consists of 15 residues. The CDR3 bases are TGTGCCTGGAGTGTAGGTTCTAGCGGGGCAGATACGCAGTATTTT. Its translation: CAWSVGSSGADTQYF.

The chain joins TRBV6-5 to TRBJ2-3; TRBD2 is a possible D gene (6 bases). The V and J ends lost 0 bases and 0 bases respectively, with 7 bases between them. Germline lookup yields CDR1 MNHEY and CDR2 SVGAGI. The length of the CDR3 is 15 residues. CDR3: CASSYSGTSTDTQYF. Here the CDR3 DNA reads TGTGCCAGCAGTTACTCCGGGACTAGCACAGATACGCAGTATTTT.

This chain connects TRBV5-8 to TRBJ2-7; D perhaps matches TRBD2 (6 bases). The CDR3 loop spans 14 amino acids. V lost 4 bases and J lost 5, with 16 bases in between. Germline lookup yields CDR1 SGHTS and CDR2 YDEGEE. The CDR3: CASSLGREGNEQYF. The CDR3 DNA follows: TGTGCCAGCAGCCTGGGGCGGGAAGGGAACGAGCAGTACTTC.

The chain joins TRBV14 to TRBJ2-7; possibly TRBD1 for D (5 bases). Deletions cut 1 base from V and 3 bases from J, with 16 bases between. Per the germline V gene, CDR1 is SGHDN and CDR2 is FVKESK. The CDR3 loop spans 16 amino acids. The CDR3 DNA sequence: TGTGCCAGCAGCCAAGGGGCCGAGACAGAGTACTACGAGCAGTACTTC. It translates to CASSQGAETEYYEQYF.

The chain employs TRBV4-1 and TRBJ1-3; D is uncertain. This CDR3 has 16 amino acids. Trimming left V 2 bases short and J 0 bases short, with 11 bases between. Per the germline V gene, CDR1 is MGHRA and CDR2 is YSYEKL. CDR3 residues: CASSQISVSSGNTIYF. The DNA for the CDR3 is TGCGCCAGCAGCCAAATATCAGTGAGCTCTGGAAACACCATATATTTT.

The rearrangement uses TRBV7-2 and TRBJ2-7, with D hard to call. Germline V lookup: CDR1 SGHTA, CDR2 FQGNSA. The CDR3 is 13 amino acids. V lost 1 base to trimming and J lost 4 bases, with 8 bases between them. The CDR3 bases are TGTGCCAGCAGCTTAGGTGTGAATTACGAGCAGTACTTC. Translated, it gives CASSLGVNYEQYF.

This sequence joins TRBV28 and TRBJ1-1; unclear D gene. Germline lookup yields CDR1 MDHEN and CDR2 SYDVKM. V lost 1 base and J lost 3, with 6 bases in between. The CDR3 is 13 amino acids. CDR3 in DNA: TGTGCCAGCAGTTTATTTTTGGACACTGAAGCTTTCTTT. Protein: CASSLFLDTEAFF.